This record covers a single T cell receptor beta chain. The sample comes from a study of technical replicates of blood from four donors. Sequencing used immunoSEQ multiplex PCR; TCRdb keeps in-frame clones, though not all of them. The sample lists 76,000 or so clones, about 91% occurring once. CDR3 length equals 18 residues. Trimming pared 5 bases from V and 3 bases from J, leaving 25 bases between. Germline V gene data show CDR1 as SGHVS and CDR2 as FQNEAQ. This clonotype was sampled from a human donor in good health. The J gene is TRBJ1-2, the V gene TRBV7-8; possibly TRBD1 for D (5 bases). The sequencing input was T cells isolated from PBMCs. The CDR3 region is CASSPDSLLYLNHYGYTF. The CDR3 coding sequence is TGTGCCAGCAGCCCCGACAGCCTGCTCTACCTGAATCACTATGGCTACACCTTC.